The following is a T cell receptor beta chain sequence with its context. Its antigen is currently unknown. The sample comes from a study of T cell responses to AZD1222 COVID-19 vaccine. Study results and limitations: The donors showed a predominance of white British ancestry and of females, with possible underestimation of clonal diversity.

TCRdb's copy holds only in-frame clones and misses some; the assay was immunoSEQ multiplex PCR. The sample carries 150,000 to 200,000 clones, about nine tenths recorded once. V gave up 3 bases and J gave up 5 bases, with 4 bases separating them. Germline V gene data show CDR1 as LNHDA and CDR2 as SQIVND (reference sequence). This CDR3 is 11 amino acids long. The TCR comes from an adult in good health. The sequences come from peripheral blood, collected on day 0 of AZD1222 vaccination. This rearrangement joins TRBV19 to TRBJ1-2; unclear D gene. CDR3 sequence reads: CASSMGYGYTF. The CDR3 DNA reads TGTGCCAGTAGTATGGGGTATGGCTACACCTTC.